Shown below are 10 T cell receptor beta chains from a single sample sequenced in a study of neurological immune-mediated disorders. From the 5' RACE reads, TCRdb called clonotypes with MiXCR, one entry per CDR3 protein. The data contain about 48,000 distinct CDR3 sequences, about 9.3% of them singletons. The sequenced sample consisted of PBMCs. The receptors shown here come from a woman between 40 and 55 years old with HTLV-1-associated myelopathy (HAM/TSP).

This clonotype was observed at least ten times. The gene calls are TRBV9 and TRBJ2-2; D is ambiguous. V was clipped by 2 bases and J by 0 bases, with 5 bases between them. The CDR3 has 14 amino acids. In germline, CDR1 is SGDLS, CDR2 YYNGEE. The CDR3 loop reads CASSVRTNTGELFF. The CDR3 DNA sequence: TGTGCCAGCAGCGTCCGGACGAACACCGGGGAGCTGTTTTTT.

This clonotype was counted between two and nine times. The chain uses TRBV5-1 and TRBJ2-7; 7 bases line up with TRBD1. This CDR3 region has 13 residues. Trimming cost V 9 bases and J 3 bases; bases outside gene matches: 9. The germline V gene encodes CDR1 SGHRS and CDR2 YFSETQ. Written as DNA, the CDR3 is TGCGCCACGGGCCGGGACAGTAACTACGAGCAGTACTTC. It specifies CATGRDSNYEQYF.

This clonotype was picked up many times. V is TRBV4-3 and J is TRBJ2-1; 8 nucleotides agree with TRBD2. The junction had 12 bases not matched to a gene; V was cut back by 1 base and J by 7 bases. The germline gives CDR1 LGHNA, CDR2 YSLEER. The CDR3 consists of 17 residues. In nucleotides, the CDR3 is TGCGCCAGCAGCCAAGGAGTTGGCCGGGGGGGCCAAAATGAGCAGTTCTTC. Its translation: CASSQGVGRGGQNEQFF.

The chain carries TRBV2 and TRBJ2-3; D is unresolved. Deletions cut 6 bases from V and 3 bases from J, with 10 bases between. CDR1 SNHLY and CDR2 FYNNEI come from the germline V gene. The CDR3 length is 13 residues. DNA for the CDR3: TGTGCCAGCAGAGGATGGGCAACAGATACGCAGTATTTT. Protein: CASRGWATDTQYF. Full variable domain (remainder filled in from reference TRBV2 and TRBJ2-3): EPEVTQTPSHQVTQMGQEVILRCVPISNHLYFYWYRQILGQKVEFLVSFYNNEISEKSEIFDDQFSVERPDGSNFTLKIRSTKLEDSAMYFCASRGWATDTQYFGPGTRLTVL.

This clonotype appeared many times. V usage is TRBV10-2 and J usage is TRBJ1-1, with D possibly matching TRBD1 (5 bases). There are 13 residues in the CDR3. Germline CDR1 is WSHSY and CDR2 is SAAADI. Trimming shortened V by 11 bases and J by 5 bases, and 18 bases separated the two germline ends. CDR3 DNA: TGCGCCGCGTACCCGGAGGGGAATACTGAAGCTTTCTTT. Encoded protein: CAAYPEGNTEAFF.

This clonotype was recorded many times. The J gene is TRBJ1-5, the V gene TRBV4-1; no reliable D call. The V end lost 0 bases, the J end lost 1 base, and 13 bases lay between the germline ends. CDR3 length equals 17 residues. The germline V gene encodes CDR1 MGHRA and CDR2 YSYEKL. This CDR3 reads CASSQDMTIGSNQPQHF. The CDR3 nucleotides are TGCGCCAGCAGCCAAGATATGACAATCGGAAGCAATCAGCCCCAGCATTTT.

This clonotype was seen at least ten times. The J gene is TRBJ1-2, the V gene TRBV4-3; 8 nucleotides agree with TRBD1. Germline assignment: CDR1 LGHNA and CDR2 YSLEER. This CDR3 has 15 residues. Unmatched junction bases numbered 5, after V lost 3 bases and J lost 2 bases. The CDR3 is CASSQEGQGNYGYTF. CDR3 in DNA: TGCGCCAGCAGCCAGGAAGGACAGGGAAACTATGGCTACACCTTC.

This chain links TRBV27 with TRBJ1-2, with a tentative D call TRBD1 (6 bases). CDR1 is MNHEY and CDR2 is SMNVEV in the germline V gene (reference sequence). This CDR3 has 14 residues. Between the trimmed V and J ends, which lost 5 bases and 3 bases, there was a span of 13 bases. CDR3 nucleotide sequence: TGTGCCAGCAGTCCCAGGGACACTTACTATGGCTACACCTTC. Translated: CASSPRDTYYGYTF.

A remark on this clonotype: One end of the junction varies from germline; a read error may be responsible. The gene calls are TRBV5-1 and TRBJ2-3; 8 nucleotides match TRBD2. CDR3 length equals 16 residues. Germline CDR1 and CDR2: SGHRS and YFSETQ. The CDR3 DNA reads TGTGCCAGCAGCTTGGGCGGGGGGTATGGAAAAGATACGCAGTATTTT. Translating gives CASSLGGGYGKDTQYF.

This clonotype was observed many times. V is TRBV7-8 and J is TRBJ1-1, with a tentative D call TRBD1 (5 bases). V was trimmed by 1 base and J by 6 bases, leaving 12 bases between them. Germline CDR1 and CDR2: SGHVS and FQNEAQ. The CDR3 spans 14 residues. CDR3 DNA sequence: TGTGCCAGCAGCTTAGTTGGGGGTTTCGCTGAAGCTTTCTTT. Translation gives CASSLVGGFAEAFF. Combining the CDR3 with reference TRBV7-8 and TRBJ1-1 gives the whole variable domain GAGVSQSPRYKVAKRGQDVALRCDPISGHVSLFWYQQALGQGPEFLTYFQNEAQLDKSGLPSDRFFAERPEGSVSTLKIQRTQQEDSAVYLCASSLVGGFAEAFFGQGTRLTVV.